The present entry profiles one T cell receptor beta chain with its context. As yet, its antigen is unknown. Germline values: CDR1 SNHLY, CDR2 FYNNEI. V lost 3 bases and J 5 bases, leaving 13 bases between the germline ends. CDR3 length: 14 residues. The protocol was immunoSEQ multiplex PCR, while the TCRdb copy is restricted to in-frame clones and leaves out a portion. The sample contains 23,000 or so clones, roughly 88% of which appear only once. The data were obtained in a study of OX40 agonist ivuxolimab in advanced cancers. Study-wide context: Patients received ivuxolimab, an intravenous treatment, every 2 weeks at 0.01 to 10 mg/kg. Hepatocellular carcinoma, melanoma, renal cell or head and neck cancer affected the dose-escalation patients.

Notes on the study in general: Expanded clones were, on average, more numerous in CD8+ T cells than in CD4+.

The material sequenced was CD4+ or CD8+ T cells sorted from blood, taken in a trial of the OX40 agonist ivuxolimab. The source is an adult with an advanced solid tumor such as melanoma, head and neck, liver or kidney cancer. This chain joins TRBV2 and TRBJ1-1, with D tentatively TRBD1 (5 bases). CDR3 bases: TGTGCCAGCAGTGAGTATCAGGGAGGGACTGAAGCTTTCTTT. This sequence encodes CASSEYQGGTEAFF.